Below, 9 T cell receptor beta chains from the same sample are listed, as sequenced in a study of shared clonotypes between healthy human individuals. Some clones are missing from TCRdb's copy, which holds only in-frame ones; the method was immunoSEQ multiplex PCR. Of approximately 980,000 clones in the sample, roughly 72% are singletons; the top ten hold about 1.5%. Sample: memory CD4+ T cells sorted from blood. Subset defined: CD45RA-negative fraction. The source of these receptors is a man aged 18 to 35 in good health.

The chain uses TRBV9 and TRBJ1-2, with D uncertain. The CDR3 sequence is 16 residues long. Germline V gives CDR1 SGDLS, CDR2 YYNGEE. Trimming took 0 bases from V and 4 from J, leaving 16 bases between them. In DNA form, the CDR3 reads TGTGCCAGCAGCGTAGAAAGTGCCGCCCTAGGCTATGGCTACACCTTC. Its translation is CASSVESAALGYGYTF.

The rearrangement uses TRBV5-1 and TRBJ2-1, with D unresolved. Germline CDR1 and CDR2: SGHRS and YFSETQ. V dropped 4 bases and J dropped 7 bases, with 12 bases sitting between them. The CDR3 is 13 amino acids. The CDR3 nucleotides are TGCGCCAGCAGCGAACCTGGTAGGAATGAGCAGTTCTTC. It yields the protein CASSEPGRNEQFF. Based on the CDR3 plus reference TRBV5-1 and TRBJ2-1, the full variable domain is KAGVTQTPRYLIKTRGQQVTLSCSPISGHRSVSWYQQTPGQGLQFLFEYFSETQRNKGNFPGRFSGRQFSNSRSEMNVSTLELGDSALYLCASSEPGRNEQFFGPGTRLTVL.

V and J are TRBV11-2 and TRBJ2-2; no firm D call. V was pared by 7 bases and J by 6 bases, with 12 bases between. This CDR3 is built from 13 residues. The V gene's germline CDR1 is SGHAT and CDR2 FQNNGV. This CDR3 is CASTPFSAGELFF. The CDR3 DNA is TGTGCCAGCACCCCATTCAGTGCCGGGGAGCTGTTTTTT.

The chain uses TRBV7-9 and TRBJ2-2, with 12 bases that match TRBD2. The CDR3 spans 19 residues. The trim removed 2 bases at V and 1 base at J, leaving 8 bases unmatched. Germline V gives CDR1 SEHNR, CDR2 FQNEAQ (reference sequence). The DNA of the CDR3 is TGTGCCAGCAGCTTAACTCTAGCGGGAGGGAAACTGAACACCGGGGAGCTGTTTTTT. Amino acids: CASSLTLAGGKLNTGELFF.

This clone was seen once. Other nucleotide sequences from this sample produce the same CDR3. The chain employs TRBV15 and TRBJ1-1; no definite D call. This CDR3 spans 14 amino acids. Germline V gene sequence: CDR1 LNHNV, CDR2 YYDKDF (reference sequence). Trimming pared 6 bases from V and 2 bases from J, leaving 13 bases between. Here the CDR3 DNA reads TGTGCCACCAGGGGAATAGCCCCCAACACTGAAGCTTTCTTT. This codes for CATRGIAPNTEAFF.

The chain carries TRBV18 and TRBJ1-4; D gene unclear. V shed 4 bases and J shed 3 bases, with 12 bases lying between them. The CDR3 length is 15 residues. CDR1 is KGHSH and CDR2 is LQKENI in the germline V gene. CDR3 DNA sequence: TGTGCCAGCTCACGGGAGGACGGCCCTAATGAAAAACTGTTTTTT. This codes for CASSREDGPNEKLFF.

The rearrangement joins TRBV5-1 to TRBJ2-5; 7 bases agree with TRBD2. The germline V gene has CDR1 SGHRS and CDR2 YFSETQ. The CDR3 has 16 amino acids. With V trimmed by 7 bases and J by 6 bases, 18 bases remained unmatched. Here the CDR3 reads CASPTDGRALRKTQYF. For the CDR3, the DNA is TGCGCCAGCCCCACGGATGGGAGGGCCCTCAGAAAGACCCAGTACTTC.

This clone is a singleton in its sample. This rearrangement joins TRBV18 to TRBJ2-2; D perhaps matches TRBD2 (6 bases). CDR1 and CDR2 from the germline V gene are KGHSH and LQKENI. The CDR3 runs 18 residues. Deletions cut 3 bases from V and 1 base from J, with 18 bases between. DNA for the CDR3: TGTGCCAGCTCACCGGGACTCCCCTCACGTGGGAACACCGGGGAGCTGTTTTTT. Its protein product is CASSPGLPSRGNTGELFF.

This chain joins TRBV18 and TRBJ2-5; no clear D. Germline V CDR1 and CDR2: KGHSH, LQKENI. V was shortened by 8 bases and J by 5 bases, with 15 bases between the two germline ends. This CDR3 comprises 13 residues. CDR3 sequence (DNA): TGTGCCAGCACGAAGTCCATGTTGGAGACCCAGTACTTC. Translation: CASTKSMLETQYF.